A single sample is the source of the 27 T cell receptor beta chains below, sequenced in a study of T cell repertoires in cytomegalovirus infection. TCRdb re-derived calls from the reads in MiXCR, one entry per CDR3 protein. The repertoire includes roughly 80,000 distinct CDR3 sequences, roughly 25% of them detected once, and about 50% sits in the top ten. Antigens for these TCRs are unknown. The starting material was CD8+ T cells from cultured PBMCs, obtained from culture after CMV antigen stimulation. These receptors were collected from a human donor in good health (CMV status not recorded). Some clones in this sample may be carry-over from other donors' samples.

This clonotype was seen at least ten times. This sequence joins TRBV7-9 and TRBJ1-6; the D is unclear. The CDR3 totals 21 residues. Trimming stripped 5 bases from V and 0 bases from J, with 26 bases between. Germline V gene data show CDR1 as SEHNR and CDR2 as FQNEAQ (reference sequence). The CDR3 sequence: CASSHRTEYLRIFSYNSPLHF. The CDR3 region has the DNA TGTGCCAGCAGCCATCGGACTGAATACCTCAGAATCTTCTCCTATAATTCACCCCTCCACTTT.

The table lists this clonotype with many counts. This sequence joins TRBV27 and TRBJ2-7, with 10 bases lining up with TRBD1. The CDR3 spans 16 residues. The junction had 11 bases not matched to a gene; V was cut back by 6 bases and J by 3 bases. Germline CDR1 is MNHEY and CDR2 is SMNVEV (reference sequence). DNA of the CDR3: TGTGCCAGCAGCATCCCCTGGGGACAGGGGTACTACGAGCAGTACTTC. Encoded protein: CASSIPWGQGYYEQYF.

Ten or more counts support this clonotype. The chain is built from TRBV12-3 or TRBV12-4 and TRBJ2-5, with no clear D. The CDR3 has 14 amino acids. V was pared by 5 bases and J by 5 bases, with 15 bases between. CDR3 bases: TGTGCCAGCAGTCCCTACGGAACGCGGGAGACCCAGTACTTC. This gives the protein CASSPYGTRETQYF.

The V call is TRBV12-5, the J call TRBJ2-2; D is uncertain. With 3 bases removed from V and 7 bases from J, the gap between germline ends came to 6 bases. Germline CDR1 LGHNT, CDR2 FRNRAP. The CDR3 runs to 12 residues. CDR3 in amino acids: CASGLRRGELFF. As DNA, the CDR3 is TGTGCTAGTGGTTTACGACGCGGGGAGCTGTTTTTT.

In regard to this clonotype: A much larger clone is a single base away; this may be a read error. The rearrangement links TRBV4-1 to TRBJ1-5; D is ambiguous. CDR1 is MGHRA and CDR2 is YSYEKL in the germline V gene. V was cut by 1 base and J by 0 bases, with 10 bases left in between. CDR3 size: 16 residues. CDR3 amino acids: CASSQGGEYSNQPQHF. Written as DNA, the CDR3 is TGCGCCAGCAGCCAAGGTGGGGAATATAGCAATCAGCCCCAGCATTTT.

In its sample, this clonotype was seen many times. The chain is built from TRBV4-3 and TRBJ1-2; 9 nucleotides match TRBD1. The CDR3 contains 18 residues. The ends lost 2 bases at V and 3 bases at J; junction bases unmatched: 13. Looked up from germline, CDR1 is LGHNA and CDR2 is YSLEER. The CDR3 reads CASSQTRDRAAKHYGYTF. The CDR3 coding sequence is TGCGCCAGCAGCCAAACGAGGGACAGGGCTGCTAAGCACTATGGCTACACCTTC.

The table lists this clonotype with a few counts. In nucleotides, the CDR3 is TGTGCCAGCAGTATACAGGGTGGCACCGGGGAGCTGTTTTTT. Amino acid sequence: CASSIQGGTGELFF. The chain recombines TRBV2 with TRBJ2-2; a weak D match, TRBD1 (6 bases). The CDR3 is 14 amino acids. Germline V gene lookup returns CDR1 SNHLY and CDR2 FYNNEI. Trimming removed 5 bases from V and 4 bases from J, with 11 bases in between.

This clonotype was observed many times. This CDR3 is CASRTTGTSDTQYF. CDR3 DNA: TGTGCCAGCCGAACGACAGGAACGTCAGATACGCAGTATTTT. The chain recombines TRBV7-8 with TRBJ2-3, with D perhaps TRBD1 (6 bases). V shed 8 bases and J shed 4 bases, with 16 bases lying between them. CDR1 SGHVS and CDR2 FQNEAQ come from the germline V gene. The CDR3 runs 14 residues. The variable domain in full, completed from reference TRBV7-8 and TRBJ2-3, reads GAGVSQSPRYKVAKRGQDVALRCDPISGHVSLFWYQQALGQGPEFLTYFQNEAQLDKSGLPSDRFFAERPEGSVSTLKIQRTQQEDSAVYLCASRTTGTSDTQYFGPGTRLTVL.

Here the CDR3 reads CASSEVGRDYEQYF. DNA of the CDR3: TGTGCCAGCAGTGAGGTCGGCAGAGACTACGAGCAGTACTTC. The rearrangement links TRBV6-4 to TRBJ2-7; no definite D call. CDR1 MRHNA and CDR2 SNTAGT come from the germline V gene. The V end lost 3 bases, the J end lost 3 bases, and 12 bases lay between the germline ends. This CDR3 has 14 amino acids.

J is TRBJ2-7 and V is TRBV7-2; the match to TRBD1 covers 8 bases. In germline, CDR1 is SGHTA, CDR2 FQGNSA. There are 17 residues in the CDR3. With 4 bases clipped from V and 0 bases from J, the junction kept 11 bases outside the gene matches. The CDR3 protein is CASSSHYRDRSSYEQYF. The CDR3 DNA sequence: TGTGCCAGCAGCTCACATTACCGGGACAGGAGCTCCTACGAGCAGTACTTC. The whole variable domain, filled in from reference TRBV7-2 and TRBJ2-7, reads GAGVSQSPSNKVTEKGKDVELRCDPISGHTALYWYRQSLGQGLEFLIYFQGNSAPDKSGLPSDRFSAERTGGSVSTLTIQRTQQEDSAVYLCASSSHYRDRSSYEQYFGPGTRLTVT.

This clonotype turned up a few times. The V and J genes are TRBV19 and TRBJ2-1, with 7 bases aligning to TRBD1. The CDR3 covers 13 residues. Germline V gene sequence: CDR1 LNHDA, CDR2 SQIVND (reference sequence). The V gene end was trimmed by 7 bases and the J gene end by 6 bases; junction bases not matched to a gene: 6. CDR3 sequence reads: CASTLGQLNEQFF. The CDR3 DNA sequence: TGTGCCAGTACCCTGGGACAGCTCAATGAGCAGTTCTTC.

This clonotype has at least ten counts. This sequence joins TRBV6-1 and TRBJ2-1; tentatively, D is TRBD2 (5 bases). The CDR3 totals 15 residues. Trimming took off 3 bases at V and 3 bases at J, with 12 bases between the two ends. The germline gives CDR1 MNHNS, CDR2 SASEGT. CDR3 protein: CASSDEDGIYNEQFF. The CDR3 nucleotides read TGTGCCAGCAGTGACGAGGACGGGATCTACAATGAGCAGTTCTTC.

The rearrangement links TRBV9 to TRBJ2-7; 9 bases align to TRBD2. The CDR3 is made up of 15 amino acids. The germline CDR1 and CDR2 sequences are SGDLS and YYNGEE. The J segment lost 5 bases and the V segment lost 3 bases, leaving 9 bases of the junction unmatched. The CDR3 nucleotides read TGTGCCAGCAGCGCCGGCGGGACTAGCTTAAACGAGCAGTACTTC. It specifies CASSAGGTSLNEQYF.

The table lists this clonotype with a count of one. The genes are TRBV3-1 and TRBJ2-5; tentatively, D is TRBD2 (5 bases). CDR3 length equals 15 residues. V lost 0 bases and J lost 5, with 13 bases in between. Germline V gene lookup returns CDR1 LGHDT and CDR2 YNNKEL (reference sequence). The CDR3 is CASSQDLASSETQYF. For the CDR3, the DNA is TGTGCCAGCAGCCAAGATCTGGCTAGCAGTGAGACCCAGTACTTC.

This clonotype was observed a few times. The V and J genes are TRBV12-3 or TRBV12-4 and TRBJ2-5; D is perhaps TRBD1 (7 bases). The CDR3 consists of 14 residues. Trimming pared 8 bases from V and 4 bases from J, leaving 17 bases between. The CDR3 sequence is CASRAGGRGETQYF. The CDR3 DNA sequence: TGTGCCAGCCGGGCAGGGGGGAGAGGAGAGACCCAGTACTTC.

This clonotype was seen a handful of times. The chain employs TRBV10-3 and TRBJ2-5; 7 positions agree with TRBD2. Germline V lookup: CDR1 ENHRY, CDR2 SYGVKD. Trimming removed 7 bases from V and 4 bases from J; junction bases left unmatched: 12. This CDR3 region has 15 residues. CDR3: CAIKEEGGPLETQYF. The CDR3, as DNA: TGTGCCATCAAAGAGGAGGGAGGGCCCCTAGAGACCCAGTACTTC.

This clonotype was found once. The V call is TRBV30, the J call TRBJ2-5; 15 bases are shared with TRBD2. This CDR3 is built from 15 residues. J lost 5 bases, V lost 4 bases, and 5 bases had no gene match. Per the germline V gene, CDR1 is GTSNPN and CDR2 is SVGIG (reference sequence). The CDR3 DNA reads TGTGCCTGGACCAGGACTAGCGGGGGGGGGGAGACCCAGTACTTC. This gives the protein CAWTRTSGGGETQYF.

This chain uses TRBV7-9 with TRBJ1-1; D gene uncertain. The germline V gene encodes CDR1 SEHNR and CDR2 FQNEAQ (reference sequence). V was clipped by 6 bases and J by 0 bases, with 11 bases between them. The length of the CDR3 is 14 residues. The CDR3: CASSQSALNTEAFF. As DNA, the CDR3 is TGTGCCAGCAGTCAATCGGCATTGAACACTGAAGCTTTCTTT.

The chain combines TRBV24-1 with TRBJ2-5; 14 bases are a match to TRBD2. V lost 6 bases, J lost 0 bases, and 17 bases stayed unmatched. The CDR3 consists of 21 residues. Germline values: CDR1 KGHDR, CDR2 SFDVKD. The CDR3 sequence is CATSNPPYGTSGSRDQETQYF. The DNA of the CDR3 is TGTGCCACCAGTAATCCCCCGTACGGGACTAGCGGGAGCCGGGACCAAGAGACCCAGTACTTC.

This clonotype was detected ten times or more. The chain couples TRBV7-6 to TRBJ1-4; no clear D. Per the germline V gene, CDR1 is SGHVS and CDR2 is FNYEAQ. This CDR3 contains 15 residues. V was clipped by 0 bases and J by 3 bases, with 8 bases between them. The chain's CDR3 is CASSLARGSNEKLFF. CDR3 DNA: TGTGCCAGCAGCTTAGCGCGCGGGTCTAATGAAAAACTGTTTTTT.

This clonotype was recorded a few times. The chain recombines TRBV9 with TRBJ1-1, with D possibly being TRBD1 (5 bases). The CDR3 spans 15 residues. The germline V gene has CDR1 SGDLS and CDR2 YYNGEE. Trimming shortened V by 1 base and J by 4 bases, and 14 bases separated the two germline ends. The CDR3 DNA reads as TGTGCCAGCAGCGTACTCCAGGGTCGGGTCACTGAAGCTTTCTTT. Translating it yields CASSVLQGRVTEAFF.

This clonotype was seen ten or more times. V gene TRBV7-8 combines with J gene TRBJ2-7; D gene unclear. This CDR3 region has 15 residues. V was trimmed by 5 bases and J by 6 bases, leaving 20 bases between them. The V gene's germline CDR1 is SGHVS and CDR2 FQNEAQ. CDR3 residues: CASSDRVGKGGEQYF. CDR3 nucleotide sequence: TGTGCCAGCAGCGACCGCGTGGGGAAGGGCGGCGAGCAGTACTTC.

This clonotype appeared a few times. This chain connects TRBV4-1 to TRBJ2-7; TRBD2 agrees at 9 bases. CDR1 is MGHRA and CDR2 is YSYEKL in the germline V gene. Germline trimming cut 0 bases from V and 2 bases from J; bases unmatched to any gene: 11. The CDR3 runs to 18 residues. In DNA, the CDR3 is TGCGCCAGCAGCCAAGAAGGGGGAAGCGGGGGGCCGACCTACGAGCAGTACTTC. Amino acid sequence: CASSQEGGSGGPTYEQYF.

This clonotype was detected a few times. This rearrangement joins TRBV7-9 to TRBJ2-2, with 8 positions matching TRBD2. CDR1 and CDR2 from the germline V gene are SEHNR and FQNEAQ (reference sequence). V was pared by 5 bases and J by 3 bases, with 14 bases of the junction left unmatched. The CDR3 sequence is 18 residues long. The CDR3 loop reads CASSTSGAGGPDTGELFF. The CDR3 DNA is TGTGCCAGCAGCACCTCTGGGGCGGGAGGCCCGGACACCGGGGAGCTGTTTTTT.

The gene calls are TRBV30 and TRBJ1-1; D remains unclear. Germline values: CDR1 GTSNPN, CDR2 SVGIG (reference sequence). Trimming left V 5 bases short and J 0 bases short, with 7 bases between. The CDR3 sequence is 12 residues long. DNA of the CDR3: TGTGCCTGGGGACTGTTGAACACTGAAGCTTTCTTT. It codes for CAWGLLNTEAFF.

The chain is built from TRBV11-2 and TRBJ1-4; 7 bases line up with TRBD1. Germline V gives CDR1 SGHAT, CDR2 FQNNGV. With 3 bases clipped from V and 8 bases from J, the junction kept 6 bases outside the gene matches. CDR3 size: 14 residues. In DNA, the CDR3 is TGTGCCAGCAGCTTCGAGGGGGCAAGAGAAAAACTGTTTTTT. Translation: CASSFEGAREKLFF.

This chain connects TRBV6-1 to TRBJ2-1; unclear D gene. Germline V gives CDR1 MNHNS, CDR2 SASEGT. V was clipped by 7 bases and J by 6 bases, with 19 bases between them. This CDR3 has 15 amino acids. CDR3 bases: TGTGCCAGCACCGTGAACTTCCAAACGGGCAATGAGCAGTTCTTC. Its protein product is CASTVNFQTGNEQFF.